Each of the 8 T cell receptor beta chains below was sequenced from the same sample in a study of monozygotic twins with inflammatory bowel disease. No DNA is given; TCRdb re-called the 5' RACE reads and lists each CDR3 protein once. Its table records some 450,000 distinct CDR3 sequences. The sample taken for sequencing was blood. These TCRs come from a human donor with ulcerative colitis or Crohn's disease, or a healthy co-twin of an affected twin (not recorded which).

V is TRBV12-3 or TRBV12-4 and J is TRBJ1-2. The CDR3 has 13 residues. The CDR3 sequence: CASSRTAVGGYTF.

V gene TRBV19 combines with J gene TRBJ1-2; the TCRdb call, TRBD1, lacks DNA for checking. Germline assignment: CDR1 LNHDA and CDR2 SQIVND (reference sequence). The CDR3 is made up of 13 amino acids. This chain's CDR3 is CASTGQGDYGYTF.

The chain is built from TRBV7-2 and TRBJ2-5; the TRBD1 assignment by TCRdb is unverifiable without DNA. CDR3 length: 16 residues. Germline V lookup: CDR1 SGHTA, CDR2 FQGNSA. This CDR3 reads CASSGIQNPWGETQYF.

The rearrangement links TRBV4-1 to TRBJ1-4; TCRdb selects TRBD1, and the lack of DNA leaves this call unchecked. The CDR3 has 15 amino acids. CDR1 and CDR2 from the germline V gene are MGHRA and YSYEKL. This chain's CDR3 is CASSLSEGAGEKLFF.

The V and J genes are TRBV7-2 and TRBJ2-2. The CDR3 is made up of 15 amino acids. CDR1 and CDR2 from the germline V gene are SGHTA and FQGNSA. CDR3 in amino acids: CASSPRVSGTGELFF.

CDR3 protein: CASSYSSGTGSNQPQHF. This chain connects TRBV6-5 to TRBJ1-5; TCRdb's D call, TRBD1, is unchecked because there is no DNA. This CDR3 has 17 amino acids. Germline loops: CDR1 MNHEY, CDR2 SVGAGI.

The CDR3 sequence: CASSKTGIYEQYF. This chain uses TRBV6-6 with TRBJ2-7; TCRdb outputs TRBD1, but without DNA this stays unchecked. The CDR3 sequence is 13 residues long. Germline CDR1 reads MNHNY; CDR2 reads SVGAGI (reference sequence).

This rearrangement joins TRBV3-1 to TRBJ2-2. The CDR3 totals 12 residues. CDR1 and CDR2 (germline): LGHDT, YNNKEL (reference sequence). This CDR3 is CASSHFNRELFF.